This section outlines one TCR beta chain sequence together with its context. No antigen is known for it. The study ran its PCR with 60 Vbeta and 13 Jbeta primers. Produced via immunoSEQ multiplex PCR; TCRdb's table is partial and in-frame only. Among about 270,000 clones listed, more than 55% were seen once. This specimen belongs to a study of cytomegalovirus exposure and HLA in healthy donors. Whole-study findings and limits: A link between a missense DCLRE1C variant and TCR beta V- and J-gene trimming emerged from a later analysis.

V lost 4 bases to trimming and J lost 2 bases; unmatched junction nucleotides: 8. Germline CDR1 reads SNHLY; CDR2 reads FYNNEI. This CDR3 comprises 16 residues. The rearrangement links TRBV2 to TRBJ2-7, with 10 bases identical to TRBD1. The source material was PBMCs. This TCR derives from a female donor in good health and CMV-seronegative. As DNA, the CDR3 is TGTGCCAGCAGTGGGATCGACAGGGGGCGAGCCTACGAGCAGTACTTC. Translated: CASSGIDRGRAYEQYF.